This TCR beta chain was observed in a study of T cell repertoires in cytomegalovirus infection. The overall study: A matching HLA type, together with CMV infection, was signaled by public TCR beta signatures.

This CDR3 contains 16 residues. The germline V gene has CDR1 DFQATT and CDR2 SNEGSKA (reference sequence). The J segment lost 5 bases and the V segment lost 0 bases, leaving 8 bases of the junction unmatched. In TCRdb, the reads were re-called with MiXCR into one record per CDR3 protein. The sample records some 100,000 distinct CDR3 sequences, 20% to 30% being singletons. The study's findings and limits: There were carriers of CMV plus the relevant HLA, and cumulative public TCR beta family frequency identified them. The ex vivo response showed dominance by HLA-C-restricted CMV-specific TCR beta clonotypes.

Concerning this clonotype itself: Antigen specificity is unknown.

The origin of this receptor is a human donor in good health (CMV status not recorded). Some clones in this sample may be carry-over from other donors' samples. V usage is TRBV20-1 and J usage is TRBJ2-1; TRBD2 matches 9 bases. The sample comprised CD8+ T cells from PBMCs. In DNA form, the CDR3 reads TGCAGTGCTAGAGATATGGTAGCGGGGGATAACAATGAGCAGTTCTTC. Its protein product is CSARDMVAGDNNEQFF.